The T cell receptor beta chain described here comes from a study of T cell responses to AZD1222 COVID-19 vaccine (dated by TCRdb to about 2021). About the study as a whole: A total of 233 trial participants underwent TCR sequencing, of whom 200 to 220 received two doses of AZD1222 and about 25 received two doses of the MenACWY control vaccine. Trial participants were enrolled into age subgroups of 18-55, 56-69 and 70-plus years, which contained about 160, 30 and 59 TCR-sequenced participants, respectively.

The CDR3 regions of human TCRbeta chains were analyzed by immunosequencing. The original methods were these. Repertoire TCRs were checked for matches against a reference library of SARS-CoV-2-specific TCRs that had been generated using the MIRA antigen-specificity platform. Breadth was defined as the fraction of unique TCRs that were SARS-CoV-2-associated. Depth was defined as the fraction of total T cells that were SARS-CoV-2-associated. Using the MIRA data, every spike-specific TCR was mapped to the spike region that the TCR reacted to and assigned to either a CD4 or a CD8 class. Log10-transformed breadth and depth values were compared by one-way ANOVA with Sidak's multiple comparisons tests. TCRdb stores this immuneACCESS table with in-frame sequences only. Part of the clones is absent; in the studies checked, under half of the shortfall reflects unresolved V genes, and no reason is known for the rest. V, J and clone size derive from that table, while D and trimming were established from the DNA sequence. For this sample there are 95,000 to 100,000 clones; 91% appear just once. Around 8.6% of the sample lies in the top ten.

V is clipped by 0 bases and J by 3 bases, and the sequence between their germline boundaries is 11 bases long. Including cysteine and phenylalanine, the CDR3 has 15 amino acids. Only the CDR3 DNA is retained, 45 bases long and in frame from the first base. From a lookup of the germline V gene, CDR1 and CDR2 are SGHDN and FVKESK. The research as a whole found: In the small 56-69-year group, the increase in depth fell short of significance, most likely because of low power. No day 14 peak-response samples were available, so repertoires were characterized only after the peak T cell response. Reportedly, almost half of the unique spike-specific TCRs recognized epitopes lying outside the regions that are mutated in the B.1.351 and B.1.1.7 variants. After two AZD1222 doses, both the breadth and the depth of spike-specific TCRs were significantly higher than at day 0 and than in MenACWY recipients. Participants were mostly white British and included more females than males, and it was suggested by the authors that clonal diversity may have been underestimated. Conclusions about previously exposed vaccinees are limited, since just five or six AZD1222 recipients were seropositive for SARS-CoV-2 at baseline. CD4 TCRs associated with the vaccine covered the entire spike protein, and the dominant responses were in regions 160-218 and 743-854.

The label giving this sample's time point can be read as: about 28 days (+/-7) after the second vaccine dose. Because spike-specific TCR depth and breadth did not differ between the two schedules, AZD1222 recipients who got a second dose at roughly 4 weeks were pooled with those who got a second dose at roughly 12 weeks. Samples from vaccinated people were obtained from the UK trials COV001 and COV002, which included a single-blind randomized controlled phase 2/3 trial of AZD1222 (ChAdOx1 nCoV-19) in healthy adults. For TCRbeta chain sequencing, PBMC samples were collected from trial participants at day 0 and at day 28 after the second dose. This clone was observed a few times. Its target antigen remains unknown. Per-base qualities were not stored, and no clone one base away is much larger.

The specimen comprised peripheral blood, sampled 28 days after the second AZD1222 dose. The chain employs TRBV14 and TRBJ2-5, with the D gene too uncertain to name. The sequence was collected from an adult who received the AZD1222 COVID-19 vaccine. DNA sequence: TGTGCCAGCAGCCAAGACGTCAGGACCGAAGAGACCCAGTACTTC. Its protein is CASSQDVRTEETQYF.